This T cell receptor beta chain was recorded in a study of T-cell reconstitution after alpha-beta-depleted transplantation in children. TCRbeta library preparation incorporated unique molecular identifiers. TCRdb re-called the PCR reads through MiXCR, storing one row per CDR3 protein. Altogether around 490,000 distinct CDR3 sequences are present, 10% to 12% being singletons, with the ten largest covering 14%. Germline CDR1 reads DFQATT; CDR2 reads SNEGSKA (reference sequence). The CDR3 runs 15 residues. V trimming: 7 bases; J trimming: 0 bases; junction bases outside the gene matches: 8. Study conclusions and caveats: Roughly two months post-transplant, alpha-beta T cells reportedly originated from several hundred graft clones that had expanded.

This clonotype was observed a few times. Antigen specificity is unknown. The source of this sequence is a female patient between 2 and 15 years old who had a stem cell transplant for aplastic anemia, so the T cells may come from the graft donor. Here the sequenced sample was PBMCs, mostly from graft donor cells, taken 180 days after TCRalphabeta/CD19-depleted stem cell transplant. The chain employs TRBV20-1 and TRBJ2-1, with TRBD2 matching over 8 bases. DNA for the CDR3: TGCAGTGTTTTAAGCGGGAGAGGCTCCTACAATGAGCAGTTCTTC. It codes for CSVLSGRGSYNEQFF.